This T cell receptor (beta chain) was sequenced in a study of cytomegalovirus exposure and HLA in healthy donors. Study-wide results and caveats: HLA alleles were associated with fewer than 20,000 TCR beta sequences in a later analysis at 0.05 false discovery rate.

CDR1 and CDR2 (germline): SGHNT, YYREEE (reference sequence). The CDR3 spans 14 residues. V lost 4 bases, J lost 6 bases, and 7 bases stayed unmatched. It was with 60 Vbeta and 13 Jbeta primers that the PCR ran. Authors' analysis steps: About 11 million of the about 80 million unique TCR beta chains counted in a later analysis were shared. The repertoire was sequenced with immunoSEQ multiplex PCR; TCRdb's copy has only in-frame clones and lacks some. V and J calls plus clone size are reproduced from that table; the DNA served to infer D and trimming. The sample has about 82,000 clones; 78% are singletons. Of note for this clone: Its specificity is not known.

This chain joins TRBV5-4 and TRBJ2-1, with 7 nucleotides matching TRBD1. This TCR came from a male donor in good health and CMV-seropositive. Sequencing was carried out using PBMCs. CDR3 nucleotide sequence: TGTGCCAGCAGCGGCCGACAGGGAAGCAATGAGCAGTTCTTC. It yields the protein CASSGRQGSNEQFF.